The 10 T cell receptor beta chains below were found in one sample sequenced in a study of blood T cell repertoires in COVID-19. Some clones are missing from TCRdb's copy, which holds only in-frame ones; the method was immunoSEQ multiplex PCR. Here the sample spans 170,000 or so clones, about 86% being singletons. The sequenced sample consisted of peripheral blood. The source is a man in his fifties or sixties with active or convalescent COVID-19.

V is TRBV6-5 and J is TRBJ1-1; 9 bases line up with TRBD1. Germline V gene lookup returns CDR1 MNHEY and CDR2 SVGAGI. CDR3 length: 15 residues. Unmatched junction bases numbered 7, after V lost 5 bases and J lost 3 bases. Here the CDR3 reads CASSKLDRGDTEAFF. DNA for the CDR3: TGTGCCAGCAGTAAACTGGACAGGGGTGACACTGAAGCTTTCTTT.

The chain carries TRBV6-2 or TRBV6-3 and TRBJ1-1; the match to TRBD1 covers 9 bases. The germline V gene encodes CDR1 MNHEY and CDR2 SVGEGT. The trim removed 6 bases at V and 1 base at J, leaving 9 bases unmatched. This CDR3 comprises 16 residues. For the CDR3, the DNA is TGTGCCAGCAGCAGACAGGGGGGAAGGAAGAACACTGAAGCTTTCTTT. It specifies CASSRQGGRKNTEAFF.

The chain carries TRBV30 and TRBJ2-5; TRBD1 might be the D (6 bases). This CDR3 is built from 13 residues. Germline V gene data show CDR1 as GTSNPN and CDR2 as SVGIG (reference sequence). The ends were cut back, 5 bases at V and 5 bases at J, with 15 bases in the middle. The CDR3 DNA is TGTGCCTGGGGGGGCCCTCAAGAGGAGACCCAGTACTTC. Translated, it gives CAWGGPQEETQYF.

This chain joins TRBV5-6 and TRBJ1-2; the D is unclear. The CDR3 has 15 residues. The V gene's germline CDR1 is SGHDT and CDR2 YYEEEE. With 1 base removed from V and 2 bases from J, the gap between germline ends came to 12 bases. The CDR3 loop is CASSLFPRKNYGYTF. In DNA form, the CDR3 reads TGTGCCAGCAGCTTGTTTCCCAGAAAAAACTATGGCTACACCTTC.

The chain couples TRBV21-1 to TRBJ1-4; TRBD1, as called in the table, went unchecked against the DNA. TRBV21-1 is listed as a pseudogene. The CDR3 sequence is 15 residues long. The CDR3 DNA sequence: TGTGCCAGTCGAAACCCGGGACACCCTAATGAAAAACTGTTTTTT. Protein: CASRNPGHPNEKLFF.

The chain recombines TRBV13 with TRBJ1-1; TRBD1 is a possible D gene (5 bases). The CDR3 runs to 14 residues. Germline V gives CDR1 PRHDT, CDR2 FYEKMQ (reference sequence). V dropped 2 bases and J dropped 5 bases, with 12 bases sitting between them. DNA for the CDR3: TGTGCCAGCAGCTTAAATGGAGGGGTGACTGAAGCTTTCTTT. The encoded protein is CASSLNGGVTEAFF.

The chain is built from TRBV19 and TRBJ2-1; 15 nucleotides align to TRBD2. Germline assignment: CDR1 LNHDA and CDR2 SQIVND (reference sequence). V lost 10 bases, J lost 5 bases, and 21 bases stayed unmatched. The CDR3 is 20 residues long. The CDR3 bases are TGTGCCACCATCCAACCCATCCCGGGACTAGCGGGGGGCTTTAACAATGAGCAGTTCTTC. It codes for CATIQPIPGLAGGFNNEQFF.

V is TRBV3-1 (or the pseudogene TRBV3-2) and J is TRBJ2-7; D possibly corresponds to TRBD2 (6 bases). CDR1 and CDR2 (germline): LGHDT, YNNKEL (reference sequence). V was shortened by 1 base and J by 3 bases, with 13 bases between the two germline ends. The CDR3 spans 15 residues. The CDR3 nucleotides read TGTGCCAGCAGCCAAGCGTTATTCGGGGGCTACGAGCAGTACTTC. Encoded protein: CASSQALFGGYEQYF.

V gene TRBV4-2 combines with J gene TRBJ1-2; a possible D gene is TRBD1 (6 bases). The V gene's germline CDR1 is LGHNA and CDR2 YNFKEQ. This CDR3 is built from 16 residues. With 0 bases removed from V and 2 bases from J, the gap between germline ends came to 13 bases. CDR3 protein: CASSQERQANNYGYTF. DNA for the CDR3: TGTGCCAGCAGCCAAGAGAGACAGGCAAACAACTATGGCTACACCTTC.

The rearrangement joins TRBV11-3 to TRBJ2-5; D is unclear. The CDR3 totals 15 residues. Germline CDR1 and CDR2: SGHNT and YENEEA. Trimming cost V 4 bases and J 4 bases, with 16 bases left between them. CDR3 residues: CASSSGFASGETQYF. The CDR3 DNA reads TGTGCCAGCAGCTCTGGATTCGCATCGGGAGAGACCCAGTACTTC. Filled out from reference TRBV11-3 and TRBJ2-5, the complete variable domain reads EAGVVQSPRYKIIEKKQPVAFWCNPISGHNTLYWYLQNLGQGPELLIRYENEEAVDDSQLPKDRFSAERLKGVDSTLKIQPAELGDSAVYLCASSSGFASGETQYFGPGTRLLVL.